This TCR beta chain was obtained from a study of glioma-infiltrating T cells after dendritic cell vaccination listed by TCRdb under 2016. At the level of the whole study: The cohort comprised approximately 15 glioblastoma patients from Phase I and II dendritic cell vaccination trials, 9 newly diagnosed and 6 with recurrent disease. Autologous tumor lysate-pulsed dendritic cell vaccination was administered to the patients between 2003 and 2012. The vaccine was prepared from monocyte-derived dendritic cells that were cultured for roughly seven days with IL-4 and GM-CSF and then pulsed overnight with autologous tumor lysate. Each patient was given three intradermal dendritic cell vaccine injections, spaced two weeks apart, in the arm below the axilla. Deep sequencing of TCR beta CDR3 regions was used to quantify tumor-infiltrating lymphocyte content and compare tumor and blood repertoires in dendritic cell-vaccinated glioblastoma patients. Survival after dendritic cell vaccination was correlated with TCR sequencing metrics, such as TIL content and the overlap between tumor and blood repertoires. The paper as a whole reports these results and caveats: Higher estimated pretreatment TIL content predicted longer time to progression and overall survival after dendritic cell vaccination. The cohort was small and heterogeneous, with few patients having full blood and tumor sets and even fewer initial-recurrent tumor pairs. TCR clonality showed no direct relationship with survival, which suggests that a diverse polyclonal response may be important. The TCR overlap response model with three groups was called speculative and said to need prospective validation.

Using the immunoSEQ assay, TCRB CDR3 regions were amplified from approximately 1.9 micrograms of genomic DNA, or from all available DNA when less than that was on hand. For multiplex PCR, 60 forward primers for TCR V beta segments and 13 reverse primers for J beta segments were used. Synthetic control templates were spiked into each sample at limiting dilution to estimate reads per starting template. The Illumina HiSeq System generated 87 bp sequencing reads. Per the authors' processing: PCR and sequencing errors were removed by a nearest neighbor algorithm that merged closely related sequences. TCR overlap was measured as the percentage of unique tumor TCR beta sequences also present in the same patient's peripheral blood. The clones in this table, taken by TCRdb from immuneACCESS, are in-frame only. Not every clone is retained; where verified, under half of the shortfall comes from an unresolved V gene, and the cause of the rest is unknown. V, J and clone size are taken as reported in that table, and D and trimming were inferred from the DNA itself. This sample gives tens of thousands of clones in total; roughly 87% of them show up just once. The ten largest clonotypes hold approximately 2.1% of the sample.

Regarding this clone: There is no known antigen for this receptor. Base qualities were left out, and no much larger clone turns up one base away.

The sample's time point, from its label and the paper: after dendritic cell vaccination, including at tumor progression/relapse. Patients were selected for having adequate residual fresh-frozen tumor tissue and more than two years of available survival data. Although molecular status otherwise differed among the glioblastoma patients, no patient had an isocitrate dehydrogenase mutation. PBMC collection took place before vaccination, two weeks after the third vaccination, and at tumor progression if progression occurred. Genomic DNA was extracted with the Qiagen DNeasy Blood extraction Kit. The V end loses 5 bases and the J end loses 0 bases, and a stretch of 12 bases separates them. Inclusive of the bounding cysteine and phenylalanine, the CDR3 is 15 residues long. Just the 45-base CDR3 DNA is kept, in frame starting at base 1. The germline V gene (reference sequence) yields LNHDA for CDR1 and SQIVND for CDR2.

The TCR sequence derives from a human donor with glioblastoma. The V and J segments used are TRBV19 and TRBJ2-3, and perhaps TRBD1 as D gene, on 5 matching bases. Sequencing used blood, obtained after dendritic cell vaccination. CDR3 reads: CASSPTGSSTDTQYF. The DNA sequence is given as TGTGCCAGTAGTCCCACAGGATCTAGCACAGATACGCAGTATTTT.